The 8 T cell receptor beta chains presented below share a single source sample, sequenced in a study of T cell clonality in common variable immunodeficiency. The data were produced by immunoSEQ multiplex PCR, yet TCRdb's version contains in-frame clones alone and is incomplete. The sample offers 40,000 to 55,000 clones and no singletons, the top ten holding over 9.5%. Sequencing was done on a sample of peripheral blood mononuclear cells. The receptors originated from a person between 18 and 75 years old in good health.

This clone has ten or more counts. The read falls 3 residues short of the CDR3 end, and the missing part is taken from the germline J gene. The rearrangement uses TRBV29-1 and TRBJ2-2, with D unresolved. CDR3 size: 13 residues. V gave up 3 bases and J gave up 4 bases, with 9 bases separating them. Germline CDR1 SQVTM, CDR2 ANQGSEA. The CDR3 DNA, read in part, is TGCAGCGTTGACCCCTATGGCACCGGGGAG. It translates to CSVDPYGTGE. The full CDR3 protein reads CSVDPYGTGELFF.

The sample holds many counts of this clone. The read ends 3 residues shy of where the CDR3 ends; the end is completed using the germline J gene. This chain uses TRBV28 with TRBJ2-7; TRBD1 matches 7 bases. Trimming at V came to 4 bases and at J to 4 bases, leaving 7 bases not matched to a gene. The germline CDR1 and CDR2 sequences are MDHEN and SYDVKM. The CDR3 spans 14 residues. The chain's CDR3 is CASSSFDRVYEQYF. The covered CDR3 bases are TGTGCCAGCAGTTCTTTCGACAGGGTTTACGAG.

This clone was observed many times. Coverage ceases 3 residues before the CDR3 finishes, and the germline J gene fills in the end. The V and J genes are TRBV2 and TRBJ1-5; 9 bases align to TRBD1. The germline V gene has CDR1 SNHLY and CDR2 FYNNEI. The V and J ends lost 3 bases and 5 bases, in that order; junction bases with no gene match: 11. This CDR3 contains 17 residues. The CDR3 DNA, read in part, is TGTGCCAGCAGTGATATCATCCGGGACAGGGAGCATCAGCCC. Its protein is CASSDIIRDREHQP. The whole CDR3 sequence reads CASSDIIRDREHQPQHF.

This clone was observed many times. The sequenced CDR3 bases are TGTGCCAGCAGTGACTACCGGGGGAGGGAGACC. Amino acid sequence: CASSDYRGRET. The entire CDR3 protein is CASSDYRGRETQYF. The chain employs TRBV6-2 or TRBV6-3 and TRBJ2-5; possibly TRBD2 for D (6 bases). The read terminates 3 residues ahead of where the CDR3 ends, so the germline J gene completes it. The V and J ends lost 5 bases and 5 bases respectively, with 15 bases between them. This CDR3 has 14 amino acids. Germline CDR1 is MNHEY and CDR2 is SVGEGT.

This clone was recorded at least ten times. The sequence runs out 3 residues before the end of the CDR3; the remainder is reconstructed from the germline J gene. The J gene is TRBJ2-7, the V gene TRBV11-2, with D unclear. The germline gives CDR1 SGHAT, CDR2 FQNNGV. Trimming removed 0 bases from V and 2 bases from J, with 11 bases in between. The CDR3 contains 15 residues. The CDR3 here is CASSLDVGLTYEQYF. CDR3 bases read: TGTGCCAGCAGCTTAGATGTGGGCTTAACCTACGAG.

The table lists this clone with many counts. The CDR3 end lies 3 residues beyond the end of the read and is filled in from the germline J gene. The chain uses TRBV19 and TRBJ2-3; D perhaps matches TRBD1 (7 bases). CDR3 length: 17 residues. V dropped 6 bases and J dropped 2 bases, with 21 bases sitting between them. Per germline, CDR1 LNHDA and CDR2 SQIVND (reference sequence). CDR3 DNA, as far as it was read: TGTGCCAGTAGCAGGGGGGTGGGTTCGGGGGACACAGATACG. Translated: CASSRGVGSGDTDT. The full-length CDR3 reads as CASSRGVGSGDTDTQYF.

The table lists this clone with many counts. The read terminates 3 residues before the CDR3 end, so the remaining end is supplied by the germline J gene. The chain is built from TRBV28 and TRBJ2-7, with TRBD1 matching over 8 bases. With 4 bases clipped from V and 2 bases from J, the junction kept 7 bases outside the gene matches. The CDR3 is 15 residues long. Germline V CDR1 and CDR2: MDHEN, SYDVKM. This CDR3 is CASSSPGTGPYEQYF. CDR3 DNA (partial): TGTGCCAGCAGTTCGCCCGGGACAGGACCCTACGAG.

This clone appeared many times. The CDR3 end lies 3 residues beyond the end of the read and is filled in from the germline J gene. The chain links TRBV20-1 to TRBJ1-1; 7 bases align to TRBD1. Per germline, CDR1 DFQATT and CDR2 SNEGSKA (reference sequence). There are 12 residues in the CDR3. The DNA read from the CDR3 is TGCAGTGCTCCTACAACAGGGGCGGAA. The encoded protein is CSAPTTGAE. The full CDR3 sequence reads CSAPTTGAEAFF.